The 28 T cell receptor beta chains reported below all come from one sample, sequenced in a study of blood T cell repertoires in COVID-19. Here immunoSEQ multiplex PCR was the method, and the copy in TCRdb shows in-frame clones only, minus some. The data hold around 250,000 clones, with around 88% observed a single time. Material for sequencing was PBMCs or T cells enriched from blood (not recorded which). The origin of the receptors is a woman in her thirties or forties with acute COVID-19.

This clone has a single count. This chain connects TRBV6-5 to TRBJ1-3; no clear D. CDR3 size: 16 residues. V was clipped by 2 bases and J by 4 bases, with 15 bases between them. Germline assignment: CDR1 MNHEY and CDR2 SVGAGI. The CDR3 DNA follows: TGTGCCAGCAGTTACCTACCCTCACAGTCCGGAAACACCATATATTTT. Amino acid sequence: CASSYLPSQSGNTIYF.

The rearrangement uses TRBV27 and TRBJ1-1; 10 bases match TRBD1. The V and J ends lost 6 bases and 5 bases, in that order; junction bases with no gene match: 6. Germline CDR1 reads MNHEY; CDR2 reads SMNVEV (reference sequence). This CDR3 comprises 14 residues. Here the CDR3 reads CASRTGGAETEAFF. DNA for the CDR3: TGTGCCAGCAGGACAGGGGGCGCAGAGACTGAAGCTTTCTTT.

The chain links TRBV5-4 to TRBJ2-5; TRBD2 aligns across 9 bases. Per the germline V gene, CDR1 is SGHNT and CDR2 is YYREEE (reference sequence). This CDR3 has 18 residues. The J segment lost 4 bases and the V segment lost 4 bases, leaving 17 bases of the junction unmatched. CDR3 in amino acids: CASSRGKNGLALRETQYF. In DNA, the CDR3 is TGTGCCAGCAGCCGCGGAAAGAACGGACTAGCGTTACGAGAGACCCAGTACTTC.

This chain uses TRBV7-9 with TRBJ1-1; no clear D gene. V lost 2 bases and J 2 bases, leaving 6 bases between the germline ends. Germline V gene lookup returns CDR1 SEHNR and CDR2 FQNEAQ (reference sequence). CDR3 length equals 13 residues. The CDR3 reads CASSLLFNTEAFF. The CDR3 DNA sequence: TGTGCCAGCAGCTTACTCTTCAACACTGAAGCTTTCTTT.

The rearrangement links TRBV27 to TRBJ1-1; no reliable D call. The CDR3 length is 12 residues. V lost 1 base, J lost 12 bases, and 12 bases lay in between. In germline, CDR1 is MNHEY, CDR2 SMNVEV (reference sequence). The CDR3 bases are TGTGCCAGCAGTTTATTCGGCAGGCTCCCTTTCTTT. Protein sequence: CASSLFGRLPFF.

The rearrangement uses TRBV7-2 and TRBJ2-7; the D gene is possibly TRBD1 (5 bases). Trimming took 2 bases from V and 2 from J, leaving 10 bases between them. The CDR3 length is 14 residues. The V gene's germline CDR1 is SGHTA and CDR2 FQGNSA. CDR3 protein: CASSLNLGAYEQYF. CDR3 DNA: TGTGCCAGCAGCTTAAACTTAGGGGCCTACGAGCAGTACTTC.

The V call is TRBV28, the J call TRBJ1-5; D may be TRBD1 (5 bases). V shed 4 bases and J shed 2 bases, with 9 bases lying between them. The CDR3 length is 14 residues. The germline CDR1 and CDR2 sequences are MDHEN and SYDVKM. In DNA, the CDR3 is TGTGCCAGCAGTTCCGACAGACGCAATCAGCCCCAGCATTTT. The encoded protein is CASSSDRRNQPQHF.

This clone was detected a few times. The chain uses TRBV19 and TRBJ2-6; 9 positions agree with TRBD1. Germline assignment: CDR1 LNHDA and CDR2 SQIVND (reference sequence). With V trimmed by 9 bases and J by 1 base, 10 bases remained unmatched. The length of the CDR3 is 17 residues. As DNA, the CDR3 is TGTGCCAGCGCGGAAGGGACAGGGCCGTCTGGGGCCAACGTCCTGACTTTC. This encodes CASAEGTGPSGANVLTF.

The chain employs TRBV12-3 or TRBV12-4 and TRBJ2-1; tentative D call: TRBD2 (5 bases). The CDR3 is made up of 12 amino acids. Trimming took 6 bases from V and 8 from J, leaving 11 bases between them. The CDR3 protein is CASRMREYEQFF. CDR3 bases: TGTGCCAGCAGAATGAGGGAGTATGAGCAGTTCTTC.

The V gene is TRBV7-8, the J gene TRBJ2-1, with 12 bases identical to TRBD2. Germline loops: CDR1 SGHVS, CDR2 FQNEAQ. The junction had 12 bases not matched to a gene; V was cut back by 5 bases and J by 1 base. This CDR3 is 19 amino acids long. The CDR3 is CASSILAGGFFGSYNEQFF. CDR3 nucleotide sequence: TGTGCCAGCAGCATACTAGCGGGAGGATTTTTTGGGTCCTACAATGAGCAGTTCTTC. The complete variable domain, with remaining parts taken from reference TRBV7-8 and TRBJ2-1, reads GAGVSQSPRYKVAKRGQDVALRCDPISGHVSLFWYQQALGQGPEFLTYFQNEAQLDKSGLPSDRFFAERPEGSVSTLKIQRTQQEDSAVYLCASSILAGGFFGSYNEQFFGPGTRLTVL.

V usage is TRBV7-8 and J usage is TRBJ1-1; D is ambiguous. The CDR3 is 11 residues long. The germline gives CDR1 SGHVS, CDR2 FQNEAQ. Trimming cost V 2 bases and J 7 bases, with 5 bases left between them. CDR3 nucleotides: TGTGCCAGCAGCTTAATCCATGAAGCTTTCTTT. Translating it yields CASSLIHEAFF.

The V call is TRBV6-5, the J call TRBJ1-1; D gene ambiguous. The CDR3 extends over 13 amino acids. Deletions cut 7 bases from V and 0 bases from J, with 9 bases between. Germline CDR1 is MNHEY and CDR2 is SVGAGI. The CDR3, as DNA: TGTGCCAGCACAAGAGAAATGAACACTGAAGCTTTCTTT. Amino acids: CASTREMNTEAFF.

The CDR3 DNA reads TGTGCCAGCGGTGAAGGGGGCAATCAGCCCCAGCATTTT. Protein product: CASGEGGNQPQHF. This chain uses TRBV12-3 or TRBV12-4 with TRBJ1-5; possible D gene TRBD1, 5 bases. Between the trimmed V and J ends, which lost 8 bases and 2 bases, there was a span of 10 bases. The CDR3 covers 13 residues.

This chain links TRBV28 with TRBJ2-7; a weak D match, TRBD2 (6 bases). V shed 8 bases and J shed 0 bases, with 17 bases lying between them. Germline V gene sequence: CDR1 MDHEN, CDR2 SYDVKM. The CDR3 consists of 15 residues. Here the CDR3 reads CASAGGIRISYEQYF. The CDR3 bases are TGTGCCAGCGCCGGAGGGATTCGGATCTCCTACGAGCAGTACTTC. The full variable domain, in which reference TRBV28 and TRBJ2-7 provide the parts outside the CDR3, is DVKVTQSSRYLVKRTGEKVFLECVQDMDHENMFWYRQDPGLGLRLIYFSYDVKMKEKGDIPEGYSVSREKKERFSLILESASTNQTSMYLCASAGGIRISYEQYFGPGTRLTVT.

The chain joins TRBV7-2 to TRBJ1-6, with D unclear. Germline assignment: CDR1 SGHTA and CDR2 FQGNSA. The ends were cut back, 1 base at V and 3 bases at J, with 10 bases in the middle. This CDR3 has 16 amino acids. CDR3 protein: CASSLEPHYYNSPLHF. DNA for the CDR3: TGTGCCAGCAGCTTAGAACCACACTACTATAATTCACCCCTCCACTTT.

The rearrangement links TRBV29-1 to TRBJ1-2; unclear D gene. V was trimmed by 6 bases and J by 2 bases, leaving 7 bases between them. This CDR3 contains 11 residues. Germline-derived CDR1 and CDR2 are SQVTM and ANQGSEA. CDR3 sequence reads: CSVIENYGYTF. CDR3 DNA: TGCAGCGTGATAGAGAACTATGGCTACACCTTC.

The V call is TRBV5-1, the J call TRBJ2-5; perhaps TRBD2 as D (5 bases). Germline V gene lookup returns CDR1 SGHRS and CDR2 YFSETQ. The CDR3 sequence is 14 residues long. Deletions cut 4 bases from V and 5 bases from J, with 15 bases between. The DNA of the CDR3 is TGCGCCAGCAGCCCTAGCACTGATTCTGAGACCCAGTACTTC. Residues: CASSPSTDSETQYF.

The V gene is TRBV6-2 or TRBV6-3, the J gene TRBJ1-3, with TRBD1 matching 7 bases. Germline V gives CDR1 MNHEY, CDR2 SVGEGT. The CDR3 consists of 17 residues. The V and J ends lost 6 bases and 0 bases, in that order; junction bases with no gene match: 11. CDR3 residues: CASSRAVGQPSGNTIYF. In DNA form, the CDR3 reads TGTGCCAGCAGCCGCGCTGTGGGACAGCCCTCTGGAAACACCATATATTTT.

The V gene is TRBV4-1, the J gene TRBJ2-7, with TRBD2 matching 8 bases. The V and J ends lost 4 bases and 6 bases, in that order; junction bases with no gene match: 20. The CDR3 has 18 amino acids. The germline V gene encodes CDR1 MGHRA and CDR2 YSYEKL. DNA for the CDR3: TGCGCCAGCAGCCGCCGACCTCGGGGAGCGGGAGAGCTTCTCGAGCAGTACTTC. Encoded protein: CASSRRPRGAGELLEQYF.

CDR3 residues: CASSASDTNYGYTF. The CDR3 DNA reads TGTGCCAGCAGCGCCTCAGATACTAACTATGGCTACACCTTC. V and J are TRBV9 and TRBJ1-2; no clear D. Trimming shortened V by 3 bases and J by 0 bases, and 9 bases separated the two germline ends. The CDR3 extends over 14 amino acids. The germline V gene has CDR1 SGDLS and CDR2 YYNGEE.

This clone occurred once. The gene calls are TRBV10-3 and TRBJ1-1; TRBD1 matches at 8 bases. CDR1 is ENHRY and CDR2 is SYGVKD in the germline V gene. V was pared by 10 bases and J by 0 bases, with 7 bases of the junction left unmatched. CDR3 length: 14 residues. The CDR3 nucleotides read TGTGCCACTCTAAGACAGGGGATGAACACTGAAGCTTTCTTT. Translation gives CATLRQGMNTEAFF.

The chain couples TRBV18 to TRBJ1-3; TRBD1 agrees at 7 bases. Germline CDR1 KGHSH, CDR2 LQKENI. V lost 6 bases, J lost 0 bases, and 8 bases stayed unmatched. The CDR3 is made up of 16 amino acids. As DNA, the CDR3 is TGTGCCAGCTCCCCAGGACAGGTCGACTCTGGAAACACCATATATTTT. It specifies CASSPGQVDSGNTIYF. The variable domain in full, with the rest retrieved from reference TRBV18 and TRBJ1-3, is NAGVMQNPRHLVRRRGQEARLRCSPMKGHSHVYWYRQLPEEGLKFMVYLQKENIIDESGMPKERFSAEFPKEGPSILRIQQVVRGDSAAYFCASSPGQVDSGNTIYFGEGSWLTVV.

The chain has TRBV2 and TRBJ2-7, with unresolved D. From germline, CDR1 is SNHLY and CDR2 FYNNEI. Trimming removed 4 bases from V and 5 bases from J, with 21 bases in between. The CDR3 spans 16 residues. As DNA, the CDR3 is TGTGCCAGCAGTGGACCTACTACTTTACTTGGAAACGAGCAGTACTTC. It translates to CASSGPTTLLGNEQYF.

The chain couples TRBV11-2 to TRBJ2-7; D possibly corresponds to TRBD1 (6 bases). CDR1 and CDR2 (germline): SGHAT, FQNNGV. The CDR3 has 15 amino acids. Deletions cut 5 bases from V and 3 bases from J, with 17 bases between. The DNA of the CDR3 is TGTGCCAGCAGCCAGGGGCTAGACGCCCTCTACGAGCAGTACGTC. Its protein product is CASSQGLDALYEQYV.

The chain couples TRBV7-9 to TRBJ2-5, with 11 bases lining up with TRBD1. Germline loops: CDR1 SEHNR, CDR2 FQNEAQ (reference sequence). V was pared by 4 bases and J by 2 bases, with 3 bases of the junction left unmatched. The CDR3 extends over 15 amino acids. The DNA of the CDR3 is TGTGCCAGCAGCTCAGGACAGGGGGCTCAAGAGACCCAGTACTTC. It codes for CASSSGQGAQETQYF.

The gene calls are TRBV5-1 and TRBJ1-4; D not certain. The length of the CDR3 is 15 residues. Germline-derived CDR1 and CDR2 are SGHRS and YFSETQ. V lost 0 bases to trimming and J lost 5 bases, with 11 bases between them. The CDR3 region is CASSLASTNNEKLFF. The DNA of the CDR3 is TGCGCCAGCAGCTTGGCCAGTACAAACAATGAAAAACTGTTTTTT.

This chain joins TRBV3-1 (or the pseudogene TRBV3-2) and TRBJ2-1; TRBD2 matches at 9 bases. With V trimmed by 5 bases and J by 7 bases, 12 bases remained unmatched. CDR3 length equals 16 residues. CDR1 LGHDT and CDR2 YNNKEL come from the germline V gene (reference sequence). Written as DNA, the CDR3 is TGTGCCAGCAGCAAGCTCGGGGGTAGCGGGAGTAATGAGCAGTTCTTC. Its translation is CASSKLGGSGSNEQFF.

This rearrangement joins TRBV12-5 to TRBJ2-5, with D tentatively TRBD1 (7 bases). This CDR3 has 12 amino acids. The V end lost 6 bases, the J end lost 13 bases, and 18 bases lay between the germline ends. Per germline, CDR1 LGHNT and CDR2 FRNRAP. CDR3 in amino acids: CASGLIDREVYF. The CDR3, as DNA: TGTGCTAGTGGCCTCATAGACAGGGAGGTGTACTTC.